The next 4 T cell receptor beta chains were all read from a single sample in a study of blood T cell repertoires in COVID-19. The data were produced by immunoSEQ multiplex PCR, yet TCRdb's version contains in-frame clones alone and is incomplete. This table has roughly 230,000 clones, under 90% appearing once. The sequenced material came from PBMCs or T cells enriched from blood (not recorded which). The receptors were sampled from a woman aged 60-70 years who had recovered from COVID-19.

This chain links TRBV15 with TRBJ2-7; weak D call: TRBD2 (5 bases). The CDR3 spans 15 residues. Between the trimmed V and J ends, which lost 3 bases and 4 bases, there was a span of 16 bases. Germline V gene sequence: CDR1 LNHNV, CDR2 YYDKDF (reference sequence). The CDR3 is CATSRNIIGVYEQYF. The CDR3 DNA is TGTGCCACCAGCAGGAATATTATCGGGGTTTACGAGCAGTACTTC.

This clone is a singleton in its sample. V and J are TRBV11-3 and TRBJ2-2, with D tentatively TRBD2 (6 bases). CDR1 is SGHNT, CDR2 YENEEA, per germline. The CDR3 consists of 14 residues. Trimming took 5 bases from V and 5 from J, leaving 12 bases between them. The CDR3 DNA is TGTGCCAGCAGCCCGGAGGCGGGGACCGGGGAGCTGTTTTTT. It specifies CASSPEAGTGELFF.

The chain combines TRBV4-1 with TRBJ2-5, with 7 bases matching TRBD1. The trim removed 2 bases at V and 2 bases at J, leaving 26 bases unmatched. The CDR3 is 22 amino acids. Germline V lookup: CDR1 MGHRA, CDR2 YSYEKL. The CDR3 protein is CASSQRQWSGTGEVRGQETQYF. In DNA form, the CDR3 reads TGCGCCAGCAGCCAAAGACAATGGAGTGGAACAGGGGAAGTGAGAGGGCAAGAGACCCAGTACTTC.

This clone was observed a few times. The V call is TRBV7-9, the J call TRBJ1-4, with a weak D call TRBD1 (5 bases). Between the trimmed V and J ends, which lost 5 bases and 4 bases, there was a span of 14 bases. The CDR3 is 15 amino acids. CDR1 and CDR2 from the germline V gene are SEHNR and FQNEAQ (reference sequence). In nucleotides, the CDR3 is TGTGCCAGCAGCCCCTTTGGGGGGGATAATGAAAAACTGTTTTTT. Protein product: CASSPFGGDNEKLFF.